Shown below are 3 T cell receptor beta chains from a single sample sequenced in a study of shared clonotypes between healthy human individuals. The assay was immunoSEQ multiplex PCR, and TCRdb's table has in-frame clones only and misses some. The sample yields 230,000 or so clones, approximately 65% seen once. The sequenced sample consisted of memory CD4+ T cells sorted from blood. The subset: CD45RA-negative fraction. The receptors come from a man aged 30 to 39 in good health.

The J gene is TRBJ2-6, the V gene TRBV7-7; the D is unclear. Germline loops: CDR1 SSHAT, CDR2 FNYEAQ (reference sequence). The CDR3 length is 18 residues. With 5 bases removed from V and 5 bases from J, the gap between germline ends came to 22 bases. CDR3 coding DNA: TGTGCCAGCAGCCGGAACATAGTGCCACAAAGTCGGGCCAACGTCCTGACTTTC. Translating it yields CASSRNIVPQSRANVLTF.

V is TRBV7-3 and J is TRBJ2-6; D not resolved. The CDR3 loop spans 17 amino acids. Germline loops: CDR1 SGHTA, CDR2 FQGTGA. V was pared by 3 bases and J by 0 bases, with 12 bases between. Written as DNA, the CDR3 is TGTGCCAGCAGCTTCGACGGAGTACGCTCTGGGGCCAACGTCCTGACTTTC. Its translation: CASSFDGVRSGANVLTF.

CDR3 region: CASSQAGLGGNEQFF. The CDR3, as DNA: TGCGCCAGCAGCCAAGCGGGACTCGGGGGGAATGAGCAGTTCTTC. The chain links TRBV4-1 to TRBJ2-1; 7 bases agree with TRBD2. V dropped 1 base and J dropped 7; count of bases not matched to a gene: 7. The CDR3 runs 15 residues. Germline V lookup: CDR1 MGHRA, CDR2 YSYEKL.